This T cell receptor beta chain derives from a study of human T cells and chemical hapten exposure. This clonotype was seen many times. Noted time point: patch test 1, 2 weeks after DPC sensitization. Treatment indicated: therapeutic diphenylcyclopropenone sensitization with weekly scalp DPC. Patients had alopecia, were aged 18 to 70, and were not pregnant. From germline, CDR1 is KGHSH and CDR2 LQKENI. The CDR3 has 17 residues. The trim removed 2 bases at V and 5 bases at J, leaving 11 bases unmatched. Via MiXCR, TCRdb re-called the RACE reads, giving one row per CDR3 protein. The repertoire consists of some 83,000 distinct CDR3 sequences, with around 10% occurring once and the leading ten covering around 4.4%.

V gene TRBV18 combines with J gene TRBJ2-7, with TRBD1 matching over 11 bases. The sequence was obtained from a woman between 50 and 59 years old with alopecia areata. Some clones in this sample may be carry-over from other donors' samples. Sequences were derived from whole blood, sampled in connection with sensitization to the hapten diphenylcyclopropenone (DPC). CDR3 DNA: TGTGCCAGCTCACCATTTGGGGGACAGGGGGTGAGGAACGAGCAGTACTTC. This sequence encodes CASSPFGGQGVRNEQYF.